Below are 13 T cell receptor beta chains sequenced from a single sample in a study of blood T cell repertoires in COVID-19. TCRdb's table, derived via immunoSEQ multiplex PCR, lists solely in-frame clones and lacks some. The sample has 110,000 to 150,000 clones; around 76% are singletons. Sequencing used peripheral blood. These receptors all stem from a man between 60 and 75 years old with acute or convalescent COVID-19.

This clone was observed a few times. The rearrangement links TRBV29-1 to TRBJ1-1; 7 bases are shared with TRBD1. The trim removed 7 bases at V and 9 bases at J, leaving 5 bases unmatched. CDR1 and CDR2 from the germline V gene are SQVTM and ANQGSEA. This CDR3 is built from 10 residues. CDR3: CSARDSKAFF. CDR3 nucleotide sequence: TGCAGCGCCCGGGACAGCAAAGCTTTCTTT.

This clone has only a few counts. This rearrangement joins TRBV6-1 to TRBJ2-3; 10 nucleotides align to TRBD2. V was clipped by 2 bases and J by 4 bases; unmatched bases: 0. Per germline, CDR1 MNHNS and CDR2 SASEGT. This CDR3 comprises 14 residues. DNA of the CDR3: TGTGCCAGCAGTGAACTAGCGGGAGCAGATACGCAGTATTTT. Translating it yields CASSELAGADTQYF.

This clone occurred a few times. The chain recombines TRBV6-4 with TRBJ2-3, with D tentatively TRBD1 (6 bases). The V gene lost 4 bases and the J gene lost 6 bases, with 20 bases spanning the gap. Germline V gives CDR1 MRHNA, CDR2 SNTAGT. CDR3 length: 16 amino acids. CDR3 loop: CASSALKGGGSDTQYF. The CDR3 region has the DNA TGTGCCAGCAGTGCGCTCAAAGGTGGGGGCTCGGATACGCAGTATTTT.

Only a few counts were recorded for this clone. The V call is TRBV28, the J call TRBJ1-2, with unresolved D. Trimming removed 5 bases from V and 4 bases from J, with 20 bases in between. The CDR3 contains 16 residues. From germline, CDR1 is MDHEN and CDR2 SYDVKM. CDR3 sequence: CASSPSGSGNSYGYTF. For the CDR3, the DNA is TGTGCCAGCAGTCCCTCCGGTTCGGGGAACTCCTATGGCTACACCTTC.

The chain has TRBV27 and TRBJ2-7; D is perhaps TRBD2 (6 bases). This CDR3 spans 11 amino acids. Germline V gene data show CDR1 as MNHEY and CDR2 as SMNVEV (reference sequence). The V and J ends lost 8 bases and 2 bases respectively, with 7 bases between them. CDR3 sequence reads: CASWGAYEQYF. The CDR3, as DNA: TGTGCCAGCTGGGGGGCCTACGAGCAGTACTTC.

This clone was detected a few times. The rearrangement uses TRBV19 and TRBJ2-7; 7 positions agree with TRBD2. V was clipped by 5 bases and J by 0 bases; unmatched bases: 7. The V gene's germline CDR1 is LNHDA and CDR2 SQIVND (reference sequence). The CDR3 runs 15 residues. CDR3 sequence: CASSPHSGVSYEQYF. In DNA form, the CDR3 reads TGTGCCAGTAGTCCCCACAGCGGGGTCTCCTACGAGCAGTACTTC.

The rearrangement joins TRBV3-1 (or the pseudogene TRBV3-2) to TRBJ2-7; D not resolved. V was clipped by 4 bases and J by 4 bases, with 8 bases between them. The CDR3 runs 12 residues. Germline V gene sequence: CDR1 LGHDT, CDR2 YNNKEL (reference sequence). Here the CDR3 DNA reads TGTGCCAGCAGCCCATACGGGTACGAGCAGTACTTC. Protein product: CASSPYGYEQYF.

The chain uses TRBV5-1 and TRBJ2-7, with D possibly being TRBD1 (6 bases). The CDR3 has 14 residues. Germline assignment: CDR1 SGHRS and CDR2 YFSETQ. Trimming shortened V by 2 bases and J by 3 bases, and 12 bases separated the two germline ends. The CDR3 nucleotides read TGCGCCAGCAGCTTAACAGGGTCGTTCTACGAGCAGTACTTC. The encoded protein is CASSLTGSFYEQYF.

This clone was seen more than once but under ten times. This chain connects TRBV6-5 to TRBJ2-2; tentative D call: TRBD1 (6 bases). CDR1 is MNHEY and CDR2 is SVGAGI in the germline V gene. V was clipped by 7 bases and J by 1 base, with 10 bases between them. This CDR3 region has 14 residues. The CDR3 coding sequence is TGTGCCAGCACCACAGGGAGGAACACCGGGGAGCTGTTTTTT. Translated, it gives CASTTGRNTGELFF.

The chain has TRBV7-6 and TRBJ1-1; D is uncertain. The CDR3 is 11 residues long. The V gene lost 3 bases and the J gene lost 6 bases, with 5 bases spanning the gap. Per the germline V gene, CDR1 is SGHVS and CDR2 is FNYEAQ. The CDR3 region has the DNA TGTGCCAGCAGCTTTTCCGCTGAAGCTTTCTTT. Translating it yields CASSFSAEAFF.

The V call is TRBV11-2, the J call TRBJ2-5; 7 nucleotides match TRBD2. Germline-derived CDR1 and CDR2 are SGHAT and FQNNGV. This CDR3 comprises 14 residues. The V gene end was trimmed by 5 bases and the J gene end by 3 bases; junction bases not matched to a gene: 6. The CDR3 coding sequence is TGTGCCAGCAGCGCCGGGACTAACAAAGAGACCCAGTACTTC. Translated: CASSAGTNKETQYF.

The table lists this clone with a count of one. This sequence joins TRBV4-2 and TRBJ1-6, with no clear D. The CDR3 covers 17 residues. Germline CDR1 and CDR2: LGHNA and YNFKEQ. The germline V and J ends were trimmed by 4 bases and 10 bases, with 23 bases remaining between them. DNA of the CDR3: TGTGCCAGCAGCCTCCGGGTCCCTACGTCCGTTAACTCACCCCTCCACTTT. Protein: CASSLRVPTSVNSPLHF.

The V gene is TRBV28, the J gene TRBJ2-5; TRBD2 aligns across 16 bases. In germline, CDR1 is MDHEN, CDR2 SYDVKM. V dropped 5 bases and J dropped 5; count of bases not matched to a gene: 14. This CDR3 is 19 amino acids long. In DNA, the CDR3 is TGTGCCAGCAGTGGATTCGGGACTAGCGGGAGGGCCTTCGGGGAGACCCAGTACTTC. Protein: CASSGFGTSGRAFGETQYF.